This T cell receptor (beta chain) was identified in a study of blood T cells in healthy people across ages. V was pared by 3 bases and J by 4 bases, with 12 bases between. Germline CDR1 SQVTM, CDR2 ANQGSEA. CDR3 length equals 13 residues. This clonotype was seen once. Alongside a J-beta primer mix, a sample-barcoded 5' primer served in a second PCR lasting 7 to 11 cycles. Each CDR3 protein gets one entry after TCRdb re-called the 5' RACE reads with MiXCR. The sample lists roughly 700,000 distinct CDR3 sequences; 49% were seen once. The source is a woman aged 60 to 75 in good health. Sequenced material: blood. The chain has TRBV29-1 and TRBJ1-2, with a weak D call TRBD1 (6 bases). Here the CDR3 reads CSVDEGVGYGYTF. Here the CDR3 DNA reads TGCAGCGTTGACGAGGGGGTGGGCTATGGCTACACCTTC.